This T cell receptor beta chain was captured in a study of blood T cell repertoires in COVID-19. Study as a whole: Samples came from the United States, Italy and Spain, spanning acute and convalescent COVID-19. PBMCs, B-cell-depleted T cells, or T cells were the source of the cDNA or gDNA that made up the material.

Authors' methods: Reference gene primer amplification in the assay estimated nucleated cell counts. Using immunoSEQ multiplex PCR, the repertoire was profiled, and TCRdb retains in-frame clones only, with some absent. The V and J calls and the clone size are those of that table, but D and trimming were determined from the DNA. The repertoire holds 100,000 to 130,000 clones, with more than 70% as singletons. Germline lookup yields CDR1 MDHEN and CDR2 SYDVKM. The CDR3 spans 15 residues. Between the trimmed V and J ends, which lost 4 bases and 0 bases, there was a span of 13 bases. The clonotype comes from a man in his forties with active or convalescent COVID-19. The sequenced material came from peripheral blood. The gene calls are TRBV28 and TRBJ2-7, with D possibly being TRBD1 (5 bases). This CDR3 reads CASSSPDITSYEQYF. CDR3 nucleotide sequence: TGTGCCAGCAGTTCCCCGGACATCACCTCCTACGAGCAGTACTTC.